These T cell receptor beta chains were read from a single sample in a study of blood T cell repertoires in COVID-19. Sequencing was performed with immunoSEQ multiplex PCR; in TCRdb, only in-frame clones are kept and a portion is missing. The sample comprises under 250,000 clones, 75% to 85% of which are singletons, and approximately 4.5% rests with the top ten. What was sequenced was peripheral blood. All receptors come from a woman in her 70s with acute or convalescent COVID-19. The CDR3 runs from the conserved cysteine through the conserved F or W. A D gene is named only where the DNA matches it firmly. Part of the rows lack a size; the others show once, few, many or a class for expanded clones.

size: once; D: NA; V: TRBV5-1; J: TRBJ2-7; DNA: TGCGCCAGCAGTCCCGGGGGGCCCTACGAGCAGTACTTC; CDR3: CASSPGGPYEQYF
size: NA; D: NA; V: TRBV18; J: TRBJ1-3; DNA: TGTGCCAGCTCAAGACAGCGATCGCGAAGCTCTGGAAACACCATATATTTT; CDR3: CASSRQRSRSSGNTIYF
size: NA; D: NA; V: TRBV20-1; J: TRBJ1-2; DNA: TGCAGTGCCAAGGACTATTATGGCTACACCTTC; CDR3: CSAKDYYGYTF
size: NA; D: NA; V: TRBV5-1; J: TRBJ2-5; DNA: TGCGCCAGCAGCACCACAGGGTACGGGGAGACCCAGTACTTC; CDR3: CASSTTGYGETQYF
size: NA; D: NA; V: TRBV24-1; J: TRBJ1-1; DNA: TGTGCCACTACAGACGGGGGACGGAACACTGAAGCTTTCTTT; CDR3: CATTDGGRNTEAFF
size: few; D: NA; V: TRBV29-1; J: TRBJ1-2; DNA: TGCAGCGTGACATCGGGACACGTCTATGGCTACACCTTC; CDR3: CSVTSGHVYGYTF
size: once; D: TRBD1; V: TRBV27; J: TRBJ1-3; DNA: TGTGCCAGCAGTCCTGACAGGGGTTCTCGAAACACCATATATTTT; CDR3: CASSPDRGSRNTIYF
size: NA; D: TRBD1; V: TRBV28; J: TRBJ1-2; DNA: TGTGCCAGCAGTCAGGGGGATCTTGGCTACACCTTC; CDR3: CASSQGDLGYTF
size: few; D: TRBD1; V: TRBV29-1; J: TRBJ1-2; DNA: TGCAGCGTCGAACAGGGGGCAGGCTATGGCTACACCTTC; CDR3: CSVEQGAGYGYTF
size: NA; D: NA; V: TRBV28; J: TRBJ1-6; DNA: TGTGCCACCCTCCGTCAGGGAGGAACTTATCCCCTCCACTTT; CDR3: CATLRQGGTYPLHF
size: NA; D: TRBD1; V: TRBV7-6; J: TRBJ2-5; DNA: TGTGCCAGCAGCTTAAATACCGGGACAGGGGGGGAGACCCAGTACTTC; CDR3: CASSLNTGTGGETQYF
size: few; D: NA; V: TRBV4-2; J: TRBJ2-7; DNA: TGTGCCAGCAGCCTCACCCAGGGGGAGCAGTACTTC; CDR3: CASSLTQGEQYF
size: NA; D: TRBD2; V: TRBV5-1; J: TRBJ2-3; DNA: TGCGCCAGCCGCCGCCGGACTAGCGGACACACAGATACGCAGTATTTT; CDR3: CASRRRTSGHTDTQYF
size: NA; D: NA; V: TRBV6-5; J: TRBJ1-5; DNA: TGTGCCAGCAGTTACGTTGGCCTCAATCAGCCCCAGCATTTT; CDR3: CASSYVGLNQPQHF
size: medium-sized; D: NA; V: TRBV2; J: TRBJ1-1; DNA: TGTGCCAGCAGTGCCCTAGAAACACTTGAAGCTTTCTTT; CDR3: CASSALETLEAFF
size: NA; D: NA; V: TRBV12-3/TRBV12-4; J: TRBJ2-2; DNA: TGTGCCAGCAGTTTCACGAGCGGGGAGCTGTTTTTT; CDR3: CASSFTSGELFF
size: NA; D: NA; V: TRBV10-3; J: TRBJ2-4; DNA: TGTGCCATCAGTGGGACAGAGAAAAACATTCAGTACTTC; CDR3: CAISGTEKNIQYF
size: few; D: TRBD2; V: TRBV6-5; J: TRBJ2-3; DNA: TGTGCCAGCAATCCCCCGGGACTAAGAAAGACGCAGTATTTT; CDR3: CASNPPGLRKTQYF
size: NA; D: TRBD1; V: TRBV10-2; J: TRBJ1-1; DNA: TGCGCCAGCAGGGGACAGGGAATGAACACTGAAGCTTTCTTT; CDR3: CASRGQGMNTEAFF
size: NA; D: TRBD1; V: TRBV28; J: TRBJ1-2; DNA: TGTGCCAGCACTTTTTATGACAGGGGTGGATATGGCTACACCTTC; CDR3: CASTFYDRGGYGYTF
size: NA; D: NA; V: TRBV4-1; J: TRBJ2-7; DNA: TGCGCCAGCAGCCAAGATCAACAGGCTACCTACGAGCAGTACTTC; CDR3: CASSQDQQATYEQYF
size: NA; D: NA; V: TRBV7-9; J: TRBJ1-1; DNA: TGTGCCAGCAGCTTATACCCACGCGGGGGAAGAGCCCCAGAAGCTTTCTTT; CDR3: CASSLYPRGGRAPEAFF
size: NA; D: TRBD1; V: TRBV4-3; J: TRBJ1-4; DNA: TGCGCCAGCAGCCAGGACAGGGGAACTAATGAAAAACTGTTTTTT; CDR3: CASSQDRGTNEKLFF
size: NA; D: TRBD1; V: TRBV7-2; J: TRBJ1-1; DNA: TGTGCCAGCAGCATACACAGGGGCGGCACTGAAGCTTTCTTT; CDR3: CASSIHRGGTEAFF
size: NA; D: NA; V: TRBV29-1; J: TRBJ1-1; DNA: TGCAGCGGCGGGGGGGGCAGTGGTACTGAAGCTTTCTTT; CDR3: CSGGGGSGTEAFF
size: NA; D: NA; V: TRBV20-1; J: TRBJ2-1; DNA: TGCAGTGCTAGTAAGAGGGCGGGGTACAATGAGCAGTTCTTC; CDR3: CSASKRAGYNEQFF
size: NA; D: NA; V: TRBV6-1; J: TRBJ1-1; DNA: TGTGCCAGCAGTGAACCCCTAGTGAACACTGAAGCTTTCTTT; CDR3: CASSEPLVNTEAFF
size: once; D: NA; V: TRBV4-1; J: TRBJ1-1; DNA: TGCGCCAGCAGCCAACAGGGGAGAGCTTTCTTT; CDR3: CASSQQGRAFF
size: NA; D: NA; V: TRBV6-2/TRBV6-3; J: TRBJ2-6; DNA: TGTGCCAGCAGTTCCGCTGGGGCCAACGTCCTGACTTTC; CDR3: CASSSAGANVLTF
size: NA; D: NA; V: TRBV6-2/TRBV6-3; J: TRBJ1-3; DNA: TGTGCCAGCAGCCCAGACGGGAACTCTGGAAACACCATATATTTT; CDR3: CASSPDGNSGNTIYF